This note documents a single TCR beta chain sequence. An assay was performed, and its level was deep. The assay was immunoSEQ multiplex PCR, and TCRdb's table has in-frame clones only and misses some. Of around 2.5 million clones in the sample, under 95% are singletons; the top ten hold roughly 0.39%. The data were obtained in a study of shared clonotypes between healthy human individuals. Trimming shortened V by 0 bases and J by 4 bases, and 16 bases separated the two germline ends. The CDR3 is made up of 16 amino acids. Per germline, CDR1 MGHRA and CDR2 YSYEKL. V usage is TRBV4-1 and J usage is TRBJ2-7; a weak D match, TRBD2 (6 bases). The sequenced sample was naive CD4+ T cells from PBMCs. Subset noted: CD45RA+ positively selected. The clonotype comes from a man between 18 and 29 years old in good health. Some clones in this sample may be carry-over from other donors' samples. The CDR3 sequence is CASSQDATGVFYEQYF. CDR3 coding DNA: TGCGCCAGCAGCCAAGATGCGACGGGAGTGTTTTACGAGCAGTACTTC.